The source of this T cell receptor beta chain is a study of shared clonotypes between healthy human individuals. Looking at the study overall: Researchers assigned three CD4 naive, three CD4 memory, two CD8 naive and one CD8 memory plate to each donor. The study's findings and limits: On the whole, naive subsets had larger estimated richness than memory subsets had. Sorted-subset sequencing, rarefaction showed, was incomplete despite large depth.

CDR3 length: 16 residues. The V segment lost 2 bases and the J segment 2 bases; nucleotides outside the gene matches: 5. Germline loops: CDR1 SGDLS, CDR2 YYNGEE. As concerns this clone: Its matching antigen is unknown.

Produced via immunoSEQ multiplex PCR; TCRdb's table is partial and in-frame only. The sample comprises about 1.1 million clones, around 78% of which are singletons, and around 0.6% rests with the top ten. This TCR was recovered from a man younger than 30 in good health. Some clones in this sample may be carry-over from other donors' samples. The sample taken for sequencing was memory CD4+ T cells from PBMCs. Specified subset: CD45RA-negative fraction. The rearrangement links TRBV9 to TRBJ2-7; TRBD2 matches 12 bases. CDR3 amino acids: CASSVGLAGGTYEQYF. As DNA, the CDR3 is TGTGCCAGCAGCGTGGGGCTAGCGGGAGGGACCTACGAGCAGTACTTC.